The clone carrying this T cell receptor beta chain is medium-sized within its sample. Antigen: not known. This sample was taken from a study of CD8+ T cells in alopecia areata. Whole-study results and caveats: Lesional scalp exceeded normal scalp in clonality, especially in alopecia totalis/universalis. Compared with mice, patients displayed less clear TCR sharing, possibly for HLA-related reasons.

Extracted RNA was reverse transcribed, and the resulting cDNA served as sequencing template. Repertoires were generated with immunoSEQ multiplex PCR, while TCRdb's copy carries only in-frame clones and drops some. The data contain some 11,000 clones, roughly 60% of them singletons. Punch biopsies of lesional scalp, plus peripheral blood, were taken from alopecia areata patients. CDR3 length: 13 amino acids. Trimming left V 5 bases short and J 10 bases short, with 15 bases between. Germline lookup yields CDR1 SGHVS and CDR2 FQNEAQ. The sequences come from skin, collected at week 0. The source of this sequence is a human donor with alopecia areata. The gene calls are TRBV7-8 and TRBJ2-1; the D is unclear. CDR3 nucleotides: TGTGCCAGCAGCCTACAATCTAAGAGGGAGCAGTTCTTC. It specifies CASSLQSKREQFF. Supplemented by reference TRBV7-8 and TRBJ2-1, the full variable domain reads GAGVSQSPRYKVAKRGQDVALRCDPISGHVSLFWYQQALGQGPEFLTYFQNEAQLDKSGLPSDRFFAERPEGSVSTLKIQRTQQEDSAVYLCASSLQSKREQFFGPGTRLTVL.